The rows below give T cell receptor beta chains drawn from one sample of a study of blood T cell repertoires in COVID-19. The method was immunoSEQ multiplex PCR; TCRdb's version includes in-frame clones alone and lacks a portion of them. The sample has about 280,000 clones; around 80% are singletons. The sequenced sample was PBMCs or T cells enriched from blood (not recorded which). All receptors derive from a middle-aged man who had been exposed to COVID-19. Both conserved end residues are trimmed from each CDR3. The order of the fields is D gene, V gene, J gene, CDR3 protein. A D gene is named only where the DNA matches it firmly.

D gene: .; V gene: TRBV18; J gene: TRBJ1-2; CDR3 protein: ASSPDKNYGYT
D gene: .; V gene: TRBV15; J gene: TRBJ1-5; CDR3 protein: ATSRGGWGTGSNQPQH
D gene: .; V gene: TRBV5-1; J gene: TRBJ2-5; CDR3 protein: ASSLAVGVGQETQY
D gene: .; V gene: TRBV11-3; J gene: TRBJ2-1; CDR3 protein: ASSSTNSYNEQF
D gene: .; V gene: TRBV19; J gene: TRBJ2-2; CDR3 protein: ASHQKAGPNTGELF
D gene: TRBD2; V gene: TRBV3-1/TRBV3-2; J gene: TRBJ2-3; CDR3 protein: ASLGGIGTDTQY
D gene: TRBD1; V gene: TRBV18; J gene: TRBJ2-3; CDR3 protein: ASSPPTGPDTQY
D gene: .; V gene: TRBV5-6; J gene: TRBJ1-5; CDR3 protein: ASSEGGNQPQH
D gene: .; V gene: TRBV5-1; J gene: TRBJ1-3; CDR3 protein: ASRQAAGNTIY
D gene: .; V gene: TRBV6-5; J gene: TRBJ2-1; CDR3 protein: ASIPRVHNYNEQF
D gene: TRBD1; V gene: TRBV19; J gene: TRBJ2-7; CDR3 protein: ATGQGKPYEQY
D gene: TRBD1; V gene: TRBV2; J gene: TRBJ2-3; CDR3 protein: ASRSTGYEDTQY
D gene: .; V gene: TRBV19; J gene: TRBJ2-3; CDR3 protein: ASSGATDTQY
D gene: .; V gene: TRBV27; J gene: TRBJ1-2; CDR3 protein: ASKQGQDYGYT
D gene: .; V gene: TRBV7-2; J gene: TRBJ1-2; CDR3 protein: ASSSQGHWAS
D gene: TRBD1; V gene: TRBV5-1; J gene: TRBJ2-5; CDR3 protein: ASSPKPTGGVETQY
D gene: .; V gene: TRBV29-1; J gene: TRBJ2-7; CDR3 protein: SVGADLSRYEQY
D gene: .; V gene: TRBV6-5; J gene: TRBJ1-5; CDR3 protein: ASTPRGGQPQH
D gene: .; V gene: TRBV14; J gene: TRBJ1-4; CDR3 protein: ASSPNFGEKLF
D gene: .; V gene: TRBV18; J gene: TRBJ1-4; CDR3 protein: ASSPDGNEKLF
D gene: TRBD1; V gene: TRBV14; J gene: TRBJ1-1; CDR3 protein: ASSQSRTGEAF
D gene: .; V gene: TRBV5-1; J gene: TRBJ2-1; CDR3 protein: ASSVSYNEQF
D gene: TRBD2; V gene: TRBV9; J gene: TRBJ2-7; CDR3 protein: ASSVGGRAPYEQY
D gene: .; V gene: TRBV11-3; J gene: TRBJ2-7; CDR3 protein: ASSLVDSSYEQY
D gene: TRBD1; V gene: TRBV9; J gene: TRBJ2-7; CDR3 protein: ASSAQGVHGEQY
D gene: .; V gene: TRBV5-6; J gene: TRBJ1-4; CDR3 protein: ASSRLDRRDGKLF
D gene: .; V gene: TRBV30; J gene: TRBJ1-2; CDR3 protein: AWSPTGLYGYT
D gene: .; V gene: TRBV7-9; J gene: TRBJ1-2; CDR3 protein: ASSLRQGGEKNGYT
D gene: .; V gene: TRBV7-3; J gene: TRBJ1-1; CDR3 protein: ASSTGSANTEAF
D gene: .; V gene: TRBV7-8; J gene: TRBJ2-5; CDR3 protein: ASSPSPDREETQY
D gene: .; V gene: TRBV7-9; J gene: TRBJ1-1; CDR3 protein: ASSLEGGRPNTEAF